These T cell receptor beta chains were read from a single sample in a study of beta chain features in type 1 diabetes. The data were produced by immunoSEQ multiplex PCR, yet TCRdb's version contains in-frame clones alone and is incomplete. This table has roughly 730,000 clones, around an eighth appearing once. The specimen was naive CD4+ T cells from blood. The source is a man in his late teens or twenties with type 1 diabetes. Each CDR3 is given with its conserved first and last residue. A D gene is named only where the DNA matches it firmly. Not all rows give a size; the values are once, few, many and, for expanded clones, a class.

v_call: TRBV30
d_call: .
clone_size: few
j_call: TRBJ1-4
cdr3_length: 15
cdr3_nt: TGTGCCTGGAGAAACCGGGACCCCCCGCGGGAAAAACTGTTTTTT
cdr3_aa: CAWRNRDPPREKLFF

v_call: TRBV29-1
d_call: TRBD2
clone_size: few
j_call: TRBJ2-1
cdr3_length: 17
cdr3_nt: TGCAGCGTTGAAGATTCCCATCGGCGGGGGGGCAACAATGAGCAGTTCTTC
cdr3_aa: CSVEDSHRRGGNNEQFF

v_call: TRBV25-1
d_call: TRBD1
clone_size: few
j_call: TRBJ1-1
cdr3_length: 15
cdr3_nt: TGTGCCAGCAGCCCAGACAGGGTCAGAGTCACTGAAGCTTTCTTT
cdr3_aa: CASSPDRVRVTEAFF

v_call: TRBV5-1
d_call: .
clone_size: .
j_call: TRBJ2-7
cdr3_length: 14
cdr3_nt: TGCGCCAGCAGCTTAATAGTAGGAGCCGGCGAGCAGTACTTC
cdr3_aa: CASSLIVGAGEQYF

v_call: TRBV7-9
d_call: .
clone_size: .
j_call: TRBJ2-7
cdr3_length: 15
cdr3_nt: TGTGCCAGCAGCATATCCGGGACAAGCTCCTACGAGCAGTACTTC
cdr3_aa: CASSISGTSSYEQYF

v_call: TRBV10-3
d_call: TRBD1
clone_size: .
j_call: TRBJ1-1
cdr3_length: 14
cdr3_nt: TGTGCCATCAGTGCTACAGGGGGAGACACTGAAGCTTTCTTT
cdr3_aa: CAISATGGDTEAFF

v_call: TRBV6-1
d_call: .
clone_size: .
j_call: TRBJ2-7
cdr3_length: 15
cdr3_nt: TGTGCCAGCAGTGAAGCGGGAAGCTTAGGATACGAGCAGTACTTC
cdr3_aa: CASSEAGSLGYEQYF

v_call: TRBV6-5
d_call: TRBD1
clone_size: few
j_call: TRBJ2-7
cdr3_length: 13
cdr3_nt: TGTGCCAGCAGGGGGACAGGGAGAGAAGAGCAGTACTTC
cdr3_aa: CASRGTGREEQYF

v_call: TRBV9
d_call: TRBD1
clone_size: .
j_call: TRBJ1-6
cdr3_length: 15
cdr3_nt: TGTGCCAGCAGCGCCCAGGGACAGAAAAATTCACCCCTCCACTTT
cdr3_aa: CASSAQGQKNSPLHF

v_call: TRBV30
d_call: .
clone_size: .
j_call: TRBJ1-5
cdr3_length: 14
cdr3_nt: TGTGCCTGGAGTCAGGCAGGGGGCAATCAGCCCCAGCATTTT
cdr3_aa: CAWSQAGGNQPQHF

v_call: TRBV11-3
d_call: .
clone_size: .
j_call: TRBJ2-1
cdr3_length: 16
cdr3_nt: TGTGCCAGCAGCTTATCCAGCTGGGGCTCCTACAATGAGCAGTTCTTC
cdr3_aa: CASSLSSWGSYNEQFF

v_call: TRBV5-1
d_call: .
clone_size: .
j_call: TRBJ2-3
cdr3_length: 13
cdr3_nt: TGCGCCAGCAGCTCGGACCGTACGGATACGCAGTATTTT
cdr3_aa: CASSSDRTDTQYF

v_call: TRBV19
d_call: TRBD1
clone_size: .
j_call: TRBJ1-2
cdr3_length: 13
cdr3_nt: TGTGCCAGTAGTGCTCAGGGGGCTTATGGCTACACCTTC
cdr3_aa: CASSAQGAYGYTF

v_call: TRBV6-5
d_call: TRBD2
clone_size: few
j_call: TRBJ2-7
cdr3_length: 16
cdr3_nt: TGTGCCAGCAGTTACGGAGGGACTAGCGGAACCTACGAGCAGTACTTC
cdr3_aa: CASSYGGTSGTYEQYF

v_call: TRBV13
d_call: TRBD2
clone_size: few
j_call: TRBJ2-7
cdr3_length: 15
cdr3_nt: TGTGCCAGCAGCTTAAGAGCGGGAGCCTTCTACGAGCAGTACTTC
cdr3_aa: CASSLRAGAFYEQYF

v_call: TRBV27
d_call: .
clone_size: .
j_call: TRBJ1-2
cdr3_length: 14
cdr3_nt: TGTGCCAGCAGTGGGGGTGGGGCAGGCTATGGCTACACCTTC
cdr3_aa: CASSGGGAGYGYTF

v_call: TRBV5-4
d_call: .
clone_size: .
j_call: TRBJ2-3
cdr3_length: 13
cdr3_nt: TGTGCCAGCAACCGACAGGGCACAGATACGCAGTATTTT
cdr3_aa: CASNRQGTDTQYF

v_call: TRBV5-4
d_call: .
clone_size: .
j_call: TRBJ2-5
cdr3_length: 12
cdr3_nt: TGTGCCAGCAGCGCTAATTGGGAGACCCAGTACTTC
cdr3_aa: CASSANWETQYF

v_call: TRBV7-9
d_call: .
clone_size: few
j_call: TRBJ2-5
cdr3_length: 11
cdr3_nt: TGTGCCAGCAGCACGAAAGAGACCCAGTACTTC
cdr3_aa: CASSTKETQYF

v_call: TRBV29-1
d_call: .
clone_size: .
j_call: TRBJ2-3
cdr3_length: 16
cdr3_nt: TGCAGCGTCCATTCAGGAGGGGGAGCGGGCGCAGATACGCAGTATTTT
cdr3_aa: CSVHSGGGAGADTQYF

v_call: TRBV5-1
d_call: .
clone_size: .
j_call: TRBJ2-7
cdr3_length: 15
cdr3_nt: TGCGCCAGCAGAACCGGGAGCGGACAATCCTACGAGCAGTACTTC
cdr3_aa: CASRTGSGQSYEQYF

v_call: TRBV10-3
d_call: TRBD1
clone_size: .
j_call: TRBJ2-3
cdr3_length: 16
cdr3_nt: TGTGCCATCAGTGGGACAGGGAGCACTGGCACAGATACGCAGTATTTT
cdr3_aa: CAISGTGSTGTDTQYF

v_call: TRBV6-6
d_call: .
clone_size: .
j_call: TRBJ1-5
cdr3_length: 15
cdr3_nt: TGTGCCAGCAGTCAATGGGGTTATAGCAATCAGCCCCAGCATTTT
cdr3_aa: CASSQWGYSNQPQHF

v_call: TRBV9
d_call: .
clone_size: few
j_call: TRBJ1-2
cdr3_length: 17
cdr3_nt: TGTGCCAGCAGCGTAGCTACAGGACCATCTAACCTCTATGGCTACACCTTC
cdr3_aa: CASSVATGPSNLYGYTF

v_call: TRBV27
d_call: .
clone_size: few
j_call: TRBJ1-4
cdr3_length: 16
cdr3_nt: TGTGCCAGCAGAGATGCTGGGGGGCGAACGAATGAAAAACTGTTTTTT
cdr3_aa: CASRDAGGRTNEKLFF

v_call: TRBV28
d_call: TRBD2
clone_size: .
j_call: TRBJ2-7
cdr3_length: 16
cdr3_nt: TGTGCCAGCAGTTCCATAGCGGGGGGGCGACCAAACGAGCAGTACTTC
cdr3_aa: CASSSIAGGRPNEQYF

v_call: TRBV7-2
d_call: .
clone_size: .
j_call: TRBJ1-2
cdr3_length: 13
cdr3_nt: TGTGCCAGCGGTCCATCGGGGTACTATGGCTACACCTTC
cdr3_aa: CASGPSGYYGYTF

v_call: TRBV10-3
d_call: .
clone_size: .
j_call: TRBJ2-1
cdr3_length: 13
cdr3_nt: TGTGCCACCCGGGACAACAGGGACAATGAGCAGTTCTTC
cdr3_aa: CATRDNRDNEQFF

v_call: TRBV30
d_call: .
clone_size: .
j_call: TRBJ2-7
cdr3_length: 13
cdr3_nt: TGTGCCTGGAGGATTAGGAGGGGCTACGAGCAGTACTTC
cdr3_aa: CAWRIRRGYEQYF

v_call: TRBV7-9
d_call: TRBD2
clone_size: .
j_call: TRBJ2-1
cdr3_length: 15
cdr3_nt: TGTGCCAGCAGCTTTATAGCGGGATCCTACAATGAGCAGTTCTTC
cdr3_aa: CASSFIAGSYNEQFF

v_call: TRBV7-9
d_call: TRBD1
clone_size: .
j_call: TRBJ1-5
cdr3_length: 14
cdr3_nt: TGTGCCAGCAGGGCGGGGACAGGAGGCCAGCCCCAGCATTTT
cdr3_aa: CASRAGTGGQPQHF

v_call: TRBV5-8
d_call: .
clone_size: .
j_call: TRBJ2-5
cdr3_length: 17
cdr3_nt: TGTGCCAGCAGCTTGGAGTTCGGCCAACAATCCCAAGAGACCCAGTACTTC
cdr3_aa: CASSLEFGQQSQETQYF

v_call: TRBV9
d_call: .
clone_size: few
j_call: TRBJ2-1
cdr3_length: 14
cdr3_nt: TGTGCCAGCAGCGTAGGAGGTGTAAACAATGAGCAGTTCTTC
cdr3_aa: CASSVGGVNNEQFF

v_call: TRBV25-1
d_call: TRBD1
clone_size: .
j_call: TRBJ1-2
cdr3_length: 15
cdr3_nt: TGTGCCAGCAGTGAATTGCGGCAGGGGGCTTATGGCTACACCTTC
cdr3_aa: CASSELRQGAYGYTF

v_call: TRBV9
d_call: TRBD2
clone_size: .
j_call: TRBJ2-5
cdr3_length: 16
cdr3_nt: TGTGCCAGCAGCGTAGCCCCTAGCGGGGGGGAAGAGACCCAGTACTTC
cdr3_aa: CASSVAPSGGEETQYF

v_call: TRBV5-1
d_call: .
clone_size: .
j_call: TRBJ1-2
cdr3_length: 16
cdr3_nt: TGCGCCAGCACAAACGACCGAAACAGTGATAGTCAAGGCTACACCTTC
cdr3_aa: CASTNDRNSDSQGYTF

v_call: TRBV7-9
d_call: .
clone_size: few
j_call: TRBJ1-6
cdr3_length: 13
cdr3_nt: TGTGCCAGCAGCCATCCTTCAGGTTCACCCCTCCACTTT
cdr3_aa: CASSHPSGSPLHF

v_call: TRBV7-6
d_call: .
clone_size: .
j_call: TRBJ2-3
cdr3_length: 14
cdr3_nt: TGTGCCAGCAGCTTAGCAGGGGGGACAGATACGCAGTATTTT
cdr3_aa: CASSLAGGTDTQYF

v_call: TRBV29-1
d_call: .
clone_size: few
j_call: TRBJ2-4
cdr3_length: 13
cdr3_nt: TGCAGCGTTGTGAAGACAGCCAAAAACATTCAGTACTTC
cdr3_aa: CSVVKTAKNIQYF

v_call: TRBV27
d_call: TRBD1
clone_size: few
j_call: TRBJ1-4
cdr3_length: 15
cdr3_nt: TGTGCCAGCAGTTTACGCGGGACAGGGGGCGAAAAACTGTTTTTT
cdr3_aa: CASSLRGTGGEKLFF

v_call: TRBV7-6
d_call: .
clone_size: few
j_call: TRBJ2-6
cdr3_length: 16
cdr3_nt: TGTGCCAGCAGCCTGGTAAGGGTGGCTGGGGCCAACGTCCTGACTTTC
cdr3_aa: CASSLVRVAGANVLTF

v_call: TRBV19
d_call: .
clone_size: few
j_call: TRBJ1-5
cdr3_length: 15
cdr3_nt: TGTGCCAGTAGTATGCTAGATGGTATCAATCAGCCCCAGCATTTT
cdr3_aa: CASSMLDGINQPQHF

v_call: TRBV27
d_call: TRBD1
clone_size: few
j_call: TRBJ1-2
cdr3_length: 14
cdr3_nt: TGTGCCATTTCGACCGGGACAGGGGGCAGGGGCTACACCTTC
cdr3_aa: CAISTGTGGRGYTF

v_call: TRBV2
d_call: .
clone_size: .
j_call: TRBJ2-3
cdr3_length: 13
cdr3_nt: TGTGCCCTCCTGGGGACGGGCACAGATACGCAGTATTTT
cdr3_aa: CALLGTGTDTQYF

v_call: TRBV19
d_call: TRBD1
clone_size: few
j_call: TRBJ2-3
cdr3_length: 15
cdr3_nt: TGTGCCAGTAGTCTCCGGGACAGGGGATCTGATACGCAGTATTTT
cdr3_aa: CASSLRDRGSDTQYF

v_call: TRBV7-9
d_call: .
clone_size: .
j_call: TRBJ2-1
cdr3_length: 13
cdr3_nt: TGTGCCAGCAGCCTCGGGGAAAGAAATGAGCAGTTCTTC
cdr3_aa: CASSLGERNEQFF

v_call: TRBV4-1
d_call: TRBD1
clone_size: .
j_call: TRBJ1-1
cdr3_length: 16
cdr3_nt: TGCGCCAGCAGCCAGGTCTTTCGGAGGGGGCAGGATGAAGCTTTCTTT
cdr3_aa: CASSQVFRRGQDEAFF

v_call: TRBV14
d_call: .
clone_size: .
j_call: TRBJ1-2
cdr3_length: 11
cdr3_nt: TGTGCCAGCAGCCAAGGGTATGGCTACACCTTC
cdr3_aa: CASSQGYGYTF

v_call: TRBV7-9
d_call: .
clone_size: .
j_call: TRBJ1-2
cdr3_length: 13
cdr3_nt: TGTGCCAGCAGCGGTGGGAGAATCTATGGCTACACCTTC
cdr3_aa: CASSGGRIYGYTF

v_call: TRBV27
d_call: .
clone_size: few
j_call: TRBJ2-7
cdr3_length: 13
cdr3_nt: TGTGCCAGCAGTTTACATGGGAGCTACGAGCAGTACTTC
cdr3_aa: CASSLHGSYEQYF